These 5 T cell receptor beta chains were sequenced from one sample in a study of CD8+ T cells in alopecia areata. Sequencing templates came from extracted RNA that was reverse transcribed into cDNA. The table came from immunoSEQ multiplex PCR; TCRdb's copy has only in-frame clones and leaves some out. The data show 150,000 to 200,000 clones, approximately 67% seen once. Noted treatment: oral pan-JAK inhibitor, 5-10 mg twice daily. This specimen was CD4+ T cells sorted from blood, taken at week 49, from a patient treated with tofacitinib. The receptors stem from a human donor with alopecia areata.

The rearrangement links TRBV29-1 to TRBJ2-1; D may be TRBD2 (7 bases). The germline gives CDR1 SQVTM, CDR2 ANQGSEA. Trimming left V 5 bases short and J 9 bases short, with 20 bases between. The CDR3 consists of 14 residues. DNA for the CDR3: TGCAGCGTTCGGGGGGCTTCAGTTCCGATTGAGCAGTTCTTC. Translation gives CSVRGASVPIEQFF.

V and J are TRBV29-1 and TRBJ1-2; no firm D call. Germline V gene lookup returns CDR1 SQVTM and CDR2 ANQGSEA. V shed 0 bases and J shed 13 bases, with 15 bases lying between them. There are 12 residues in the CDR3. In nucleotides, the CDR3 is TGCAGCGTTGAAGATATACCACAAGCAGGCACCTTC. Translated, it gives CSVEDIPQAGTF.

This chain links TRBV29-1 with TRBJ2-5, with 11 bases aligning to TRBD1. V was pared by 7 bases and J by 4 bases, with 5 bases of the junction left unmatched. The length of the CDR3 is 13 residues. Germline V gene lookup returns CDR1 SQVTM and CDR2 ANQGSEA. This chain's CDR3 is CSAGQGAAETQYF. CDR3 sequence (DNA): TGCAGCGCTGGACAGGGGGCAGCAGAGACCCAGTACTTC.

The chain recombines TRBV6-6 with TRBJ2-5, with D tentatively TRBD1 (5 bases). Germline V gene data show CDR1 as MNHNY and CDR2 as SVGAGI (reference sequence). The CDR3 is 11 amino acids. V was trimmed by 7 bases and J by 3 bases, leaving 6 bases between them. CDR3 loop: CASKGEETQYF. The CDR3 DNA sequence: TGTGCCAGCAAAGGGGAAGAGACCCAGTACTTC.

The DNA for the CDR3 is TGTGCCAGCAGCTTATACGCCGGGGAACTGTTTTTT. Translation: CASSLYAGELFF. This chain connects TRBV7-2 to TRBJ1-4; D gene uncertain. The germline CDR1 and CDR2 sequences are SGHTA and FQGNSA. V lost 2 bases and J lost 12, with 10 bases in between. This CDR3 contains 12 residues.